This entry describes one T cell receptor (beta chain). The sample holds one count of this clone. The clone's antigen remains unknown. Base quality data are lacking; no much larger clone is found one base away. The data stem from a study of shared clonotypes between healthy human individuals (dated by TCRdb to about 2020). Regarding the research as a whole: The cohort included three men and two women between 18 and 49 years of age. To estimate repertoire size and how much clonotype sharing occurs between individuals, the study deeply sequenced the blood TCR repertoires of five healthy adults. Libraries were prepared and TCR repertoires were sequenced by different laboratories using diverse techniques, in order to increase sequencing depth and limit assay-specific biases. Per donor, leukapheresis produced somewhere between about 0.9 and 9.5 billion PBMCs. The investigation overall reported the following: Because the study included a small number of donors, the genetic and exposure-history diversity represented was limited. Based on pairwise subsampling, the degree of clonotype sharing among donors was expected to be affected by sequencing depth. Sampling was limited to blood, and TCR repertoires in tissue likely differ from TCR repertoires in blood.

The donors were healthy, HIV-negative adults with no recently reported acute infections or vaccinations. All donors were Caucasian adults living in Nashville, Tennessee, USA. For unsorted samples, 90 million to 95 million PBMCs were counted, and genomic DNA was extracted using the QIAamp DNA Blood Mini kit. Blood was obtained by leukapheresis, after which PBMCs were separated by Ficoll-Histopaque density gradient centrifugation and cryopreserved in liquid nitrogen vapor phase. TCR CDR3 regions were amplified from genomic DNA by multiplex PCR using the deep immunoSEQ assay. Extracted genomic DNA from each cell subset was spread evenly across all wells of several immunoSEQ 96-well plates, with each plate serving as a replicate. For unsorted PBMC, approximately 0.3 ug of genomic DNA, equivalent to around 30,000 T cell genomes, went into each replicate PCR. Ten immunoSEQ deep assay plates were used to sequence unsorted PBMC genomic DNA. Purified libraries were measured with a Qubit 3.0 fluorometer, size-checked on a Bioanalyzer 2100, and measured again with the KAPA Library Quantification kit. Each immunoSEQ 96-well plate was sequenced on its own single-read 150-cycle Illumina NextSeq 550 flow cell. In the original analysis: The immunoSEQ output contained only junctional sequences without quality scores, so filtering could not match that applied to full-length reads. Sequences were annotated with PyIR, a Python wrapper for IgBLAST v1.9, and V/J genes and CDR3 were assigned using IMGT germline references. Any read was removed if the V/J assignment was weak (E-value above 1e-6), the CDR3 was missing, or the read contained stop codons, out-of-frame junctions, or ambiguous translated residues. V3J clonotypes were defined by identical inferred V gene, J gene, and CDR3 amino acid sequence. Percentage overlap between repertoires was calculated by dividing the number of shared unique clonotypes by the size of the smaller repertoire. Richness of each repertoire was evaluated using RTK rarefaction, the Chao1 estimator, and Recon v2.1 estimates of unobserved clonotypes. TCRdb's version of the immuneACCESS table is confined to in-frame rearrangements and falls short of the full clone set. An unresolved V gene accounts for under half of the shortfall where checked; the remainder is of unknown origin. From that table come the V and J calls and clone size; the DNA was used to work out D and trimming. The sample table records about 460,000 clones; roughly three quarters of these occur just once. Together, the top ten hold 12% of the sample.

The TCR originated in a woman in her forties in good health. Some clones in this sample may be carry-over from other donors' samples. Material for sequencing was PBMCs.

The CDR3 is CASSLVPSGDTEAFF. The DNA sequence is as follows: TGCGCCAGCAGCTTGGTGCCCAGTGGGGACACTGAAGCTTTCTTT. Recombination linked TRBV5-1 to TRBJ1-1; too little of a D gene remains to name it. The CDR3 spans 15 residues, from the cysteine through the phenylalanine. Only the CDR3 part of the read is kept: 45 bases, read in frame from the first base. The V and J ends are trimmed by 0 bases and 3 bases, leaving 12 bases between them. CDR1 and CDR2 were assigned from the germline V gene as SGHRS and YFSETQ. The entire variable domain, with the stretches around the CDR3 drawn from the reference TRBV5-1 and TRBJ1-1 proteins, is KAGVTQTPRYLIKTRGQQVTLSCSPISGHRSVSWYQQTPGQGLQFLFEYFSETQRNKGNFPGRFSGRQFSNSRSEMNVSTLELGDSALYLCASSLVPSGDTEAFFGQGTRLTVV.